The clone carrying this TCR beta chain was picked up a small number of times. Its target is unknown. TCRdb ran MiXCR on the 5' RACE reads and lists one entry per CDR3 protein. The profile shows 50,000 to 55,000 distinct CDR3 sequences, 9.1% of them singletons. These data originate in a study of early T cells in non-severe SARS-CoV-2 infection. Study conclusions and caveats: Clonotype matching in VDJdb favored anti-spike CD8 responses and did not capture private and CD4 specificities.

The sample was whole blood. The sequence came from an adult who was a healthcare worker with PCR-confirmed SARS-CoV-2 infection or an uninfected control (not recorded which).

CDR3 protein: CASRKQGGSTGELFF. CDR3 sequence (DNA): TGTGCCAGCAGAAAACAGGGGGGGTCCACCGGGGAGCTGTTTTTT. V and J are TRBV3-1 and TRBJ2-2; possibly TRBD1 for D (8 bases). This CDR3 spans 15 amino acids. The V end lost 6 bases, the J end lost 4 bases, and 15 bases lay between the germline ends. Germline V lookup: CDR1 LGHDT, CDR2 YNNKEL (reference sequence).